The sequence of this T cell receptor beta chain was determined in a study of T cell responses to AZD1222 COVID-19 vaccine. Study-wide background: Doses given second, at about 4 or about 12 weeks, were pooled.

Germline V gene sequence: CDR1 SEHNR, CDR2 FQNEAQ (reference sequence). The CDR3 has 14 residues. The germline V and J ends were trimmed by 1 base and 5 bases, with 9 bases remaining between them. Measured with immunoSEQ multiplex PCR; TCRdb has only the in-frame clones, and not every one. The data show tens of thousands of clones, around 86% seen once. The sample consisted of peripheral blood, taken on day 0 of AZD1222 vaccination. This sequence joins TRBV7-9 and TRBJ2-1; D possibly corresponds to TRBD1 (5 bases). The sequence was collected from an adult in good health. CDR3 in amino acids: CASSLVQGNNEQFF. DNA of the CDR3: TGTGCCAGCAGCTTAGTCCAGGGTAACAATGAGCAGTTCTTC.